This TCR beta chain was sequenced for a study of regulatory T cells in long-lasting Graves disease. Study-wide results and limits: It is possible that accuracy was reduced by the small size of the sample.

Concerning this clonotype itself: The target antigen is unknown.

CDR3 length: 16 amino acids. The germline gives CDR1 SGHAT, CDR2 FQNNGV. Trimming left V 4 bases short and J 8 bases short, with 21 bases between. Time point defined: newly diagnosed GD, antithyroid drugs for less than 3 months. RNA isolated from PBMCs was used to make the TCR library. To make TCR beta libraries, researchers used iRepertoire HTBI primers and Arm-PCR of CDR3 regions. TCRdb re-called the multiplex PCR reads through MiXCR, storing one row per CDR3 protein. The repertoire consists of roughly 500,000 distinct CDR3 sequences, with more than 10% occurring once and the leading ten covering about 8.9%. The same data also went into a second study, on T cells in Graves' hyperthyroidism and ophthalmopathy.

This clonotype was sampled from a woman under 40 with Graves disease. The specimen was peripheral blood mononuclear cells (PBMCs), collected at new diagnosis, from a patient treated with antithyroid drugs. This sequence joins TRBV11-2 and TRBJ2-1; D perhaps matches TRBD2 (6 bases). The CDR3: CASSWPRLEVWDEQFF. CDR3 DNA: TGTGCCAGCAGCTGGCCCCGACTAGAGGTATGGGATGAGCAGTTCTTC.